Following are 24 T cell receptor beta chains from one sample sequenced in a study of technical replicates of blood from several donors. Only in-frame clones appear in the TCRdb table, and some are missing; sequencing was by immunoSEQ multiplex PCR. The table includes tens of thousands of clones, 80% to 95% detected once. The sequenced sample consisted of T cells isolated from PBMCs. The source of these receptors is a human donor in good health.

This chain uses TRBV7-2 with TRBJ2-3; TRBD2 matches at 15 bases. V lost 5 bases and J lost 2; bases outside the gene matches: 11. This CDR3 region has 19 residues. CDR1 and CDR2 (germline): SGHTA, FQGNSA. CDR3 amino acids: CASSRNSGTSGRNTDTQYF. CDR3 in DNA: TGTGCCAGCAGCCGAAACTCCGGGACTAGCGGGAGGAACACAGATACGCAGTATTTT. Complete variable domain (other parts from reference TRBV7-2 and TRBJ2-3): GAGVSQSPSNKVTEKGKDVELRCDPISGHTALYWYRQSLGQGLEFLIYFQGNSAPDKSGLPSDRFSAERTGGSVSTLTIQRTQQEDSAVYLCASSRNSGTSGRNTDTQYFGPGTRLTVL.

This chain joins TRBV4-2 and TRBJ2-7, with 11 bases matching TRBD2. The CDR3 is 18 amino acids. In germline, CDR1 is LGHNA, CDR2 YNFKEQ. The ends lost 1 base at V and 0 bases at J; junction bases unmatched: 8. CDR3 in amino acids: CASSQGWGTSGASYEQYF. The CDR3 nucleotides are TGTGCCAGCAGCCAAGGATGGGGGACTAGCGGAGCCTCCTACGAGCAGTACTTC.

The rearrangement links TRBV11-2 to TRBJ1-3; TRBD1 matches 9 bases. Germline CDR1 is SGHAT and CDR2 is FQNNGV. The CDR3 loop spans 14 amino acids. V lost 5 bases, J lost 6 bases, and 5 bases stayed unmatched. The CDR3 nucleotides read TGTGCCAGCAGCGGCGGGACAGGGACAAACACCATATATTTT. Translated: CASSGGTGTNTIYF.

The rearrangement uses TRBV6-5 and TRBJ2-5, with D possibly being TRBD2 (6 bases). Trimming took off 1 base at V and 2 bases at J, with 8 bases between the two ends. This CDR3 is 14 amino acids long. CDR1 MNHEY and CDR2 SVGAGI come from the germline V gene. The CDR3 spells CASSYWGEQETQYF. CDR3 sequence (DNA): TGTGCCAGCAGTTACTGGGGGGAGCAAGAGACCCAGTACTTC.

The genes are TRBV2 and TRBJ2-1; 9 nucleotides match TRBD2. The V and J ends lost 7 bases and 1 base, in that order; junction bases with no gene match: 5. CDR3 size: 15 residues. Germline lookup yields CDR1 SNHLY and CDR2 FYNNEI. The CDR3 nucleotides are TGTGCCAGCATCTTGAGCGGGGGGTCCTACAATGAGCAGTTCTTC. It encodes CASILSGGSYNEQFF.

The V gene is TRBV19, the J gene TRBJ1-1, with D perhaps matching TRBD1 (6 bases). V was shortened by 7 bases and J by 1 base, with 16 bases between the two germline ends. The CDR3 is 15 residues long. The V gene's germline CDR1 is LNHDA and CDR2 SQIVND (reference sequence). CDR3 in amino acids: CASKGEGSRNTEAFF. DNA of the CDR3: TGTGCCAGTAAGGGGGAAGGGTCCAGGAACACTGAAGCTTTCTTT.

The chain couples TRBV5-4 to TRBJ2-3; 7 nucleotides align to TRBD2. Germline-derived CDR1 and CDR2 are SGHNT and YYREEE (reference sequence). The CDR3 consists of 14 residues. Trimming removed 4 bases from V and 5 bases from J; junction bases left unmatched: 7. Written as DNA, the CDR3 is TGTGCCAGCAGCGCGGGAGATAAGATAGATACGCAGTATTTT. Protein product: CASSAGDKIDTQYF.

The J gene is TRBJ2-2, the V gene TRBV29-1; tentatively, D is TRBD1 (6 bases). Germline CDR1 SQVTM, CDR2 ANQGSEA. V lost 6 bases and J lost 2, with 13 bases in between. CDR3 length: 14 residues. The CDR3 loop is CSVIHRENTGELFF. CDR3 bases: TGCAGCGTCATTCACAGGGAAAACACCGGGGAGCTGTTTTTT.

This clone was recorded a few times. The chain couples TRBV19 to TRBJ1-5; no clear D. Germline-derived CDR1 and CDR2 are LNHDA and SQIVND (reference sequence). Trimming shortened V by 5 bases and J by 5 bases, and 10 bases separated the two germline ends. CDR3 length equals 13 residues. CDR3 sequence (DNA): TGTGCCAGTAGTCTCCTGAGGGATCAGCCCCAGCATTTT. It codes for CASSLLRDQPQHF. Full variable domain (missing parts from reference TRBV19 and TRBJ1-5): DGGITQSPKYLFRKEGQNVTLSCEQNLNHDAMYWYRQDPGQGLRLIYYSQIVNDFQKGDIAEGYSVSREKKESFPLTVTSAQKNPTAFYLCASSLLRDQPQHFGDGTRLSIL.

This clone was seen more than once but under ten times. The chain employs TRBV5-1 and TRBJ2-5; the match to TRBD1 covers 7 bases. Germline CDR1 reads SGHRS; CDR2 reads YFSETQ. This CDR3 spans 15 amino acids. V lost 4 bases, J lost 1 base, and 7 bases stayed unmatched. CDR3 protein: CASSLGTAGQETQYF. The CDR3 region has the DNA TGCGCCAGCAGCCTAGGGACAGCCGGCCAAGAGACCCAGTACTTC.

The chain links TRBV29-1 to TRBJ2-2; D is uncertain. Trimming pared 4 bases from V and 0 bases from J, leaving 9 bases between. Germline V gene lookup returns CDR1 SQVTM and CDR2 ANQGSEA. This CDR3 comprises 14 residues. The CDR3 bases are TGCAGCGTTGTATTGCCGGCGAACACCGGGGAGCTGTTTTTT. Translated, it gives CSVVLPANTGELFF.

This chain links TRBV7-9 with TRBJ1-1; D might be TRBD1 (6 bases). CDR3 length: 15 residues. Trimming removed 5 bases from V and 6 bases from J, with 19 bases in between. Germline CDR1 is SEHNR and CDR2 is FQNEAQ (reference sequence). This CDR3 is CASSMPKTGLPEAFF. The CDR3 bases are TGTGCCAGCAGCATGCCTAAAACAGGGTTACCTGAAGCTTTCTTT.

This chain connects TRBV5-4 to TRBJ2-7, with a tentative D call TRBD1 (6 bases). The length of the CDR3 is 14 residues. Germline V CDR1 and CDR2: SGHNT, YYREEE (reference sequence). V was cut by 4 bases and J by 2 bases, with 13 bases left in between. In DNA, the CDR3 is TGTGCCAGCAGCGCTACCGGGACAACCTACGAGCAGTACTTC. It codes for CASSATGTTYEQYF.

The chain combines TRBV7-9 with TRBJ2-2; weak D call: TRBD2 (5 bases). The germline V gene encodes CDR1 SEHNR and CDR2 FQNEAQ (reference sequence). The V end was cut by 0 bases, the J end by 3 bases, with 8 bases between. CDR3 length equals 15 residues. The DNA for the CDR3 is TGTGCCAGCAGCTTAGCGGGAGCTTACACCGGGGAGCTGTTTTTT. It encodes CASSLAGAYTGELFF.

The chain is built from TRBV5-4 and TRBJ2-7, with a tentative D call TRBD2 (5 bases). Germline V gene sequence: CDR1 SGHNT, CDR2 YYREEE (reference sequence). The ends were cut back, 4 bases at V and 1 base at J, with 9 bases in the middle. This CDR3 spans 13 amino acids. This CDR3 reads CASSRTQSYEQYF. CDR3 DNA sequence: TGTGCCAGCAGCCGGACTCAATCCTACGAGCAGTACTTC.

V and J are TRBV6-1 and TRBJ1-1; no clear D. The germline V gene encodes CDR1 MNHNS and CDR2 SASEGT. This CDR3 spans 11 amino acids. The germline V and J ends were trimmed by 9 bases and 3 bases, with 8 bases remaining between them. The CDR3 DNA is TGTGCCAGTGAGAGGTACACTGAAGCTTTCTTT. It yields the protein CASERYTEAFF.

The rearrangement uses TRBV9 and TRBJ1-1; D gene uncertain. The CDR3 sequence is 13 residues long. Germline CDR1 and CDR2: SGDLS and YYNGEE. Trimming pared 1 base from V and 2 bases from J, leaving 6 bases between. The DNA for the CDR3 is TGTGCCAGCAGCGTACTAGCAAACACTGAAGCTTTCTTT. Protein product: CASSVLANTEAFF.

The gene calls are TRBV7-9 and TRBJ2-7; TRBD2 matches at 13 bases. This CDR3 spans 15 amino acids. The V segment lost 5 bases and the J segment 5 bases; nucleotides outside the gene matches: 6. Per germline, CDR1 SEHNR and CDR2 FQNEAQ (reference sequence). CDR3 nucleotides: TGTGCCAGCAGCCCTAGACTAGCGGGAGGCCACGAGCAGTACTTC. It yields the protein CASSPRLAGGHEQYF.

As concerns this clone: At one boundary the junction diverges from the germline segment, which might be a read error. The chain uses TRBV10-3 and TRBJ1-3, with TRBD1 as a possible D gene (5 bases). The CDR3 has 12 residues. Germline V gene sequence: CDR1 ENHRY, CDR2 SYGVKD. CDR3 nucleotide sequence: TGTGCCATCAGTGAGTCGACGGGGGTATGGCTTTTT. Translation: CAISESTGVWLF.

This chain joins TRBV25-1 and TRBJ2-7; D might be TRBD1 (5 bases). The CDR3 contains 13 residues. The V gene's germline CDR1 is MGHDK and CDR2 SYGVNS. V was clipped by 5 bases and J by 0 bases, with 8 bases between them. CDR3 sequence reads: CASSQTDSYEQYF. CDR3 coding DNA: TGTGCCAGCAGTCAGACAGACTCCTACGAGCAGTACTTC.

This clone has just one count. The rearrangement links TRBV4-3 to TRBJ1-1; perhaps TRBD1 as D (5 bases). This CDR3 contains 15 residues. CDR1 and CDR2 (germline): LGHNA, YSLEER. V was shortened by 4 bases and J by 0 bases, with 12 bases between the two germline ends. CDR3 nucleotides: TGCGCCAGCAGCCCAATGACAGAGCTGAACACTGAAGCTTTCTTT. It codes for CASSPMTELNTEAFF.

The CDR3 coding sequence is TGTGCCTGGACGTCCGGGACTTACCAAGAGACCCAGTACTTC. It encodes CAWTSGTYQETQYF. The chain combines TRBV30 with TRBJ2-5; TRBD2 is a possible D gene (6 bases). V was pared by 4 bases and J by 0 bases, with 12 bases between. Per the germline V gene, CDR1 is GTSNPN and CDR2 is SVGIG (reference sequence). The CDR3 is made up of 14 amino acids.

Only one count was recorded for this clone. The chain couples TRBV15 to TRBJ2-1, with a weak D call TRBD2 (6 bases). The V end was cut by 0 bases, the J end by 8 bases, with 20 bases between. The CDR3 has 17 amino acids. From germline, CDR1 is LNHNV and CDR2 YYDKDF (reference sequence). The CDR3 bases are TGTGCCACCAGCAGAGACCCGCTTGGGAGGAAGAGGGATGAGCAGTTCTTC. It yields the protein CATSRDPLGRKRDEQFF. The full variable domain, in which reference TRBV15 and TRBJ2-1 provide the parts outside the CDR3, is DAMVIQNPRYQVTQFGKPVTLSCSQTLNHNVMYWYQQKSSQAPKLLFHYYDKDFNNEADTPDNFQSRRPNTSFCFLDIRSPGLGDTAMYLCATSRDPLGRKRDEQFFGPGTRLTVL.

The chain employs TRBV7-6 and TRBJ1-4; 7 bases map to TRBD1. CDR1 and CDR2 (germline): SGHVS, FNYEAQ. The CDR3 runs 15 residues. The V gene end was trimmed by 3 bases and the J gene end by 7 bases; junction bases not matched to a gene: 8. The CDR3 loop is CASSFLDRSSEKLFF. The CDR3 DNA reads TGTGCCAGCAGCTTCCTGGACAGGTCCTCTGAAAAACTGTTTTTT.